This T cell receptor beta chain was observed in a study of T-cell reconstitution after alpha-beta-depleted transplantation in children. During its preparation, the TCRbeta library received unique molecular identifiers. A single record per CDR3 protein comes from TCRdb applying MiXCR to the PCR reads. The data contain 440,000 or so distinct CDR3 sequences, around 46% of them singletons. V shed 1 base, J shed 0 bases, and the junction held 11 bases outside the gene matches. Germline values: CDR1 DFQATT, CDR2 SNEGSKA (reference sequence). CDR3 length: 18 amino acids. Study outcomes and limitations: Some patients showed high day-60 TCRbeta diversity, which derived from surviving recipient T cells and thymic progenitors. A year post-transplant, T-cell counts and diversity derived mostly from newly produced T cells.

Turning to this clonotype: Its antigen remains unknown.

V gene TRBV20-1 combines with J gene TRBJ2-7, with 11 bases aligning to TRBD2. The source was PBMCs, collected before TCRalphabeta/CD19-depleted stem cell transplant. The receptor comes from a girl aged 2 to 10 with aplastic anemia, due to receive a stem cell transplant. The CDR3 DNA is TGCAGTGCTAGAGGAGGAGGGACTAGCGGCATAGGCTCCTACGAGCAGTACTTC. Its translation: CSARGGGTSGIGSYEQYF.